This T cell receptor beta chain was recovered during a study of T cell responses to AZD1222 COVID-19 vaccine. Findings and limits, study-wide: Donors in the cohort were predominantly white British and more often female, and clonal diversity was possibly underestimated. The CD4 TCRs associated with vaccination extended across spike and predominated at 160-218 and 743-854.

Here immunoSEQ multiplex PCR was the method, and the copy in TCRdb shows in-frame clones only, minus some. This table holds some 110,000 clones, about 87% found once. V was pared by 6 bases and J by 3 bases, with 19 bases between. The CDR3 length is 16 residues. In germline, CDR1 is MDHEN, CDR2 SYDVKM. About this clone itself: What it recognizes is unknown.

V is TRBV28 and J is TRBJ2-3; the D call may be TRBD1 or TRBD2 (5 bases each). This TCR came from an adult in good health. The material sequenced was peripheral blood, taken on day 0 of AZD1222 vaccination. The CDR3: CASSQTGTVRTDTQYF. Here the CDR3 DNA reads TGTGCCAGCAGCCAGACCGGGACCGTCAGGACAGATACGCAGTATTTT.